This T cell receptor beta chain was observed in a study of OX40 agonist ivuxolimab in advanced cancers. The CDR3 is 15 residues long. Sequencing was performed with immunoSEQ multiplex PCR; in TCRdb, only in-frame clones are kept and a portion is missing. The repertoire includes about 80,000 clones, about 90% of them detected once, and 7% to 9.5% sits in the top ten. Sequenced here: CD4+ or CD8+ T cells sorted from blood, sampled in a trial of the OX40 agonist ivuxolimab. The chain couples TRBV21-1 to TRBJ2-1; the table names TRBD1, a call not compared with the DNA. TRBV21-1 is described as a pseudogene. The TCR was taken from an adult with an advanced solid tumor such as melanoma, head and neck, liver or kidney cancer. The CDR3 is CASSKEKTVNNEQFF. In DNA, the CDR3 is TGTGCCAGCAGCAAAGAGAAGACAGTGAACAATGAGCAGTTCTTC.